What follows is one T cell receptor (beta chain) and its context. The sample holds many counts of this clonotype. No antigen is known for it. Base qualities are not at hand, and no much larger clone is one base apart. This specimen comes from a study of T cells in Graves' hyperthyroidism and ophthalmopathy (dated by TCRdb to the late 2010s). Notes on the research overall: Peripheral blood samples were taken at the time of initial diagnosis, prior to any treatment. TCR V-J signatures able to tell the groups apart were searched for in a discovery cohort of 100 patients, of whom roughly 42 had Graves' ophthalmopathy and 55 to 60 had stable Graves' hyperthyroidism. After sampling, hyperthyroidism patients received methimazole starting at 30 mg daily, and ophthalmopathy patients received high-dose intravenous methylprednisolone. The paper reports TCR Vbeta CDR3 sequencing of approximately 140 peripheral blood samples: approximately 41 ophthalmopathy, about 75 hyperthyroidism and approximately 17 progressor patients. The 100 or so discovery patients were randomly split 7:3 into training and test sets. Prospective prediction of ophthalmopathy was tested in an independent validation cohort consisting of roughly 20 hyperthyroidism patients and more than 15 patients who later progressed to ophthalmopathy. Thyroid tissue and blood T-cell repertoires from six or seven Graves' hyperthyroidism patients were also compared in the study.

What the research found in general, with its limitations: Most expanded thyroid clonotypes (frequency above 0.001) were also detected in blood, suggesting blood repertoires may reflect thyroid immune responses. In cross-validation, a model built on a 13 V-J signature told ophthalmopathy apart from stable hyperthyroidism with under 90% sensitivity and approximately 84% specificity, and in testing the same model reached 80%/75%. In validation, progression to ophthalmopathy was predicted by the model with 55% to 71% sensitivity and just over 72% specificity, a median of about 6.8 months before onset. Sample size was not statistically predetermined, and investigators were not blinded to group allocation.

V is clipped by 7 bases and J by 5 bases, and the sequence between their germline boundaries is 17 bases long. From cysteine to phenylalanine, the CDR3 is 14 amino acids long. Only the CDR3 portion is preserved as DNA: 42 bases, with reading frame beginning at the first base. The TCR beta CDR3 regions were amplified from the RNA transcripts. The first round of RT-PCR for the TCR CDR3 was performed with the HTBI primer set and the Qiagen OneStep RT-PCR kit. The libraries were constructed in a second round of multiplex PCR and then size-selected and purified. Libraries were sequenced paired-end with 100 bp reads on an Illumina HiSeq2000. Per the source publication's procedure: SOAPnuke was used to process the raw data, throwing out any read that contained adapters or uncalled bases, had a mean Phred below 15, or lacked an exact constant-primer or identifier match. High-quality paired reads were merged with COPE v1.2.5, and unique nucleotide sequences were defined as clonotypes. MiTCR v1.1 was used to align the clonotypes against IMGT TRBV, TRBD and TRBJ reference segments. The analysis included only V-J combinations with a frequency above 0.0001, which together covered roughly 99% of the repertoires. The TCS score was defined as the ratio of F50 (clonal expansion) to E x V (chaos), calculated using BLOSUM62-based TCRdist between CDR3 peptides within each V-J. Welch's t-statistics and random forest reduced roughly 500 V-J features to fewer than 15, which were used in a naive Bayes classifier (R e1071). Starting from the raw public reads, TCRdb applied fastp trimming at Q25, assembled clones with MiXCR and retained in-frame beta chains. Every CDR3 protein is listed once, alongside the most common genes and DNA of its rows. The V and J calls and clone size come from TCRdb's table, not from the authors' own analysis. The sample table lists about 300,000 distinct CDR3 sequences, about an eighth of them with a count of one. Together, the top ten hold roughly 8% of the sample.

Hyperthyroidism patients were newly diagnosed, with disease duration under 2 months, and aged 18 to 65 years. The study excluded patients with uncontrolled infections, other autoimmune diseases, pregnancy or lactation. Clinical symptoms, serum thyroxine and TRAb, thyroid ultrasound, and orbital computed tomography formed the basis for the diagnoses. Blood from progressor patients was drawn when they were first diagnosed with hyperthyroidism, before any ophthalmopathy symptoms appeared. Ficoll-Paque density gradient centrifugation was used to isolate PBMCs from around 9.1 ml of fresh peripheral blood. Progressor patients were first diagnosed with Graves' hyperthyroidism and then developed ophthalmopathy during follow-up. Total RNA was extracted with Trizol reagent, and quality was checked on an Agilent 2100 Bioanalyzer.

This clonotype was sampled from a woman under 40 with Graves' hyperthyroidism that later progressed to Graves' ophthalmopathy. Sequencing was carried out using blood. Recombination joined TRBV12-3 or TRBV12-4 with TRBJ2-5, with TRBD2 tentatively as D gene (5 bases match). The DNA sequence follows: TGTGCCAGCACCAGAATAGGAGGCGACGAGACCCAGTACTTC. Its product reads: CASTRIGGDETQYF.